The clone carrying this TCR beta chain has a handful of counts. What it binds is unknown. Profiling relied on immunoSEQ multiplex PCR, and the TCRdb table lists in-frame clones only, not all of them. The sample shows about 360,000 clones, 80% to 90% of them seen only once. V gave up 6 bases and J gave up 1 base; unmatched junction bases: 2. Germline CDR1 SQVTM, CDR2 ANQGSEA. This CDR3 contains 13 residues. These data originate in a study of cytomegalovirus exposure and HLA in healthy donors. Overall study findings and caveats: The study designated 150 to 200 TCR beta chains cytomegalovirus-associated. Most TCR sequences proved rare, with some public TCRs found in many donors.

Sample: PBMCs. The source is a woman between 18 and 29 years old in good health and CMV-seronegative. The chain is built from TRBV29-1 and TRBJ1-4, with 7 nucleotides matching TRBD1. Here the CDR3 reads CSVYRGTNEKLFF. The CDR3 nucleotides are TGCAGCGTCTACAGGGGAACTAATGAAAAACTGTTTTTT. The full variable domain, rest sourced from reference TRBV29-1 and TRBJ1-4, is SAVISQKPSRDICQRGTSLTIQCQVDSQVTMMFWYRQQPGQSLTLIATANQGSEATYESGFVIDKFPISRPNLTFSTLTVSNMSPEDSSIYLCSVYRGTNEKLFFGSGTQLSVL.